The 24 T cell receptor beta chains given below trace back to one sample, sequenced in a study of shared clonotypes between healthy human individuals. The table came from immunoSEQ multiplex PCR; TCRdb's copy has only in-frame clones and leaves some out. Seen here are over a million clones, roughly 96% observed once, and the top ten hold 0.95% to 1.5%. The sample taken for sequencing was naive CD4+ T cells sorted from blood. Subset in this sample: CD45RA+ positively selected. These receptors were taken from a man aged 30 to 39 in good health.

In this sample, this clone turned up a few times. This CDR3 is CASGAIRQYF. In nucleotides, the CDR3 is TGTGCCAGTGGGGCCATCCGGCAGTATTTT. The genes are TRBV19 and TRBJ2-3; D possibly corresponds to TRBD1 (5 bases). V dropped 8 bases and J dropped 11 bases, with 11 bases sitting between them. The germline V gene has CDR1 LNHDA and CDR2 SQIVND (reference sequence). The CDR3 covers 10 residues.

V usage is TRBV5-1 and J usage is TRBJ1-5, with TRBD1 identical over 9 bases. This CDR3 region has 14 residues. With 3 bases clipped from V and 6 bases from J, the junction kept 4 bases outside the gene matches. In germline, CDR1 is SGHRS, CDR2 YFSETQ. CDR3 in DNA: TGCGCCAGCAGCTCGGACAGGGGAGGTCAGCCCCAGCATTTT. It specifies CASSSDRGGQPQHF.

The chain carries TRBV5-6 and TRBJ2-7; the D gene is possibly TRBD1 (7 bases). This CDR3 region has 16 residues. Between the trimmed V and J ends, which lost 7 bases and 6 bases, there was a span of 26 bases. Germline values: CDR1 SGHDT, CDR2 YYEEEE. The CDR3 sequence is CASGISGPGQAREQYF. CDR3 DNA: TGTGCCAGCGGAATTAGCGGACCAGGACAGGCACGCGAGCAGTACTTC.

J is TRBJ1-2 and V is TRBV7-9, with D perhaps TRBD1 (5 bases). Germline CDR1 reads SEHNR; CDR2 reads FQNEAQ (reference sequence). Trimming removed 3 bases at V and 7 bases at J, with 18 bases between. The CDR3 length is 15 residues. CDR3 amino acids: CASSLNVARAGGYTF. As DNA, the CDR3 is TGTGCCAGCAGCTTGAATGTTGCCAGGGCTGGTGGCTACACCTTC.

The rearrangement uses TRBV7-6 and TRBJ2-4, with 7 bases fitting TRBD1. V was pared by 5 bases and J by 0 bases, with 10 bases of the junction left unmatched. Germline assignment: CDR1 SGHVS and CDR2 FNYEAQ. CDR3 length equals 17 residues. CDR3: CASSLRQGGIAKNIQYF. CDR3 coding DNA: TGTGCCAGCAGCCTTAGACAGGGCGGTATAGCCAAAAACATTCAGTACTTC.

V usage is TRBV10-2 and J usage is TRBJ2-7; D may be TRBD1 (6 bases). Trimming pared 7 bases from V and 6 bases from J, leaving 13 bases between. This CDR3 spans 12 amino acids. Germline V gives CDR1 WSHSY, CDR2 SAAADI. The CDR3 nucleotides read TGCGCCAGCACTCAACAGGGACGCGAGCAGTACTTC. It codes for CASTQQGREQYF.

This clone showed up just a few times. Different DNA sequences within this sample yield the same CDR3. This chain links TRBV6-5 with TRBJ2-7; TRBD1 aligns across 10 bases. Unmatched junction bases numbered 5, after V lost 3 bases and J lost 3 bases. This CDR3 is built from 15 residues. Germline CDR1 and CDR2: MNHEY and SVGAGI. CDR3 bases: TGTGCCAGCAGTTATTCCGGGACAGGGGACTACGAGCAGTACTTC. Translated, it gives CASSYSGTGDYEQYF.

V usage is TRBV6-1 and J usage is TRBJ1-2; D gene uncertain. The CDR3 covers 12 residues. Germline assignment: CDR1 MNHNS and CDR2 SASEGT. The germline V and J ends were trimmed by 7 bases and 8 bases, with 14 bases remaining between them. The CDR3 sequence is CASTIPSGGYTF. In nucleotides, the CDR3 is TGTGCCAGCACTATTCCCAGCGGCGGCTACACCTTC.

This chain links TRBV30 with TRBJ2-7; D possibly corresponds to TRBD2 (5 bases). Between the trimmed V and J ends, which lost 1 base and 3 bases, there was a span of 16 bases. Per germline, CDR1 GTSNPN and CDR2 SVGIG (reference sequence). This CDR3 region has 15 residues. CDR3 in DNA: TGTGCCTGGAGTGGTGTTAGGACTGTTAACTACGAGCAGTACTTC. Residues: CAWSGVRTVNYEQYF.

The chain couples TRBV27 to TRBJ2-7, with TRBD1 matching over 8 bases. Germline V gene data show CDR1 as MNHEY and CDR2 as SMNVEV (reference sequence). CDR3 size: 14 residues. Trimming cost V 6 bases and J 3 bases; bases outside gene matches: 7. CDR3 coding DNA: TGTGCCAGCAGACCCCAGGGGGCGCACTACGAGCAGTACTTC. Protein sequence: CASRPQGAHYEQYF.

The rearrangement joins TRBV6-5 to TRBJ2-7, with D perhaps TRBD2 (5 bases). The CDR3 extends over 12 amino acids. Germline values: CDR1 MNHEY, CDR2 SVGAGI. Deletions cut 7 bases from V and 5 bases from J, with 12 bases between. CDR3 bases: TGTGCCAGCATAGGCGGCGGGCACGAGCAGTACTTC. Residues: CASIGGGHEQYF.

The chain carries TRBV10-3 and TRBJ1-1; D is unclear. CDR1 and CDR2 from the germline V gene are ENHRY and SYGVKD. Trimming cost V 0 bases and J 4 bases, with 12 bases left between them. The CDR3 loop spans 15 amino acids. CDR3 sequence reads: CAISESKILSTEAFF. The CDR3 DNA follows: TGTGCCATCAGTGAGTCGAAGATCCTCAGCACTGAAGCTTTCTTT.

For the CDR3, the DNA is TGTGCCATCAGTCGAACCCCACCGGGACTAGGCGGTAGTCCAGATACGCAGTATTTT. It translates to CAISRTPPGLGGSPDTQYF. The rearrangement links TRBV10-3 to TRBJ2-3; 8 bases agree with TRBD2. Germline CDR1 and CDR2: ENHRY and SYGVKD. This CDR3 has 19 amino acids. Unmatched junction bases numbered 20, after V lost 5 bases and J lost 4 bases.

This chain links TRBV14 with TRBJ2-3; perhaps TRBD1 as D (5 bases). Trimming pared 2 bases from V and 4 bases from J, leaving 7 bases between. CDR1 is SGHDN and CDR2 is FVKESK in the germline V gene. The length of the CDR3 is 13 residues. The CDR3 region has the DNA TGTGCCAGCAGCCAAAGGGGATCAGATACGCAGTATTTT. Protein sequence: CASSQRGSDTQYF.

The CDR3 protein is CASSGDRGSPGANVLTF. The CDR3, as DNA: TGTGCCAGCAGCGGGGACAGGGGAAGTCCCGGGGCCAACGTCCTGACTTTC. This chain connects TRBV9 to TRBJ2-6; 10 bases map to TRBD1. The CDR3 extends over 17 amino acids. Germline CDR1 and CDR2: SGDLS and YYNGEE. V lost 3 bases to trimming and J lost 4 bases; unmatched junction nucleotides: 7.

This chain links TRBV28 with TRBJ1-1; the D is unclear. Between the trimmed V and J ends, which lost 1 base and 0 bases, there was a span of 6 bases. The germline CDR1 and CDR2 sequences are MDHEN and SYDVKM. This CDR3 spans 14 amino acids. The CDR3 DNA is TGTGCCAGCAGTTTATATCTCCTGAACACTGAAGCTTTCTTT. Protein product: CASSLYLLNTEAFF.

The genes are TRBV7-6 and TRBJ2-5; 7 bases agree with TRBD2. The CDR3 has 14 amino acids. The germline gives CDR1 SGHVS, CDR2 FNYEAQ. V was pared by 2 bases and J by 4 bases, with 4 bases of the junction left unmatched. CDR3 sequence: CASSLLSGGETQYF. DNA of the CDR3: TGTGCCAGCAGCTTATTGTCGGGGGGAGAGACCCAGTACTTC.

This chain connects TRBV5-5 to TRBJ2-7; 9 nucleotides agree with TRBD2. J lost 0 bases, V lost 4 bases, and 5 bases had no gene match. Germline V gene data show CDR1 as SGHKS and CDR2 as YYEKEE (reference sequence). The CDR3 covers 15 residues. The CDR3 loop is CASSAVSGGSYEQYF. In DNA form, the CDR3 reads TGTGCCAGCAGCGCTGTTAGCGGGGGCTCCTACGAGCAGTACTTC.

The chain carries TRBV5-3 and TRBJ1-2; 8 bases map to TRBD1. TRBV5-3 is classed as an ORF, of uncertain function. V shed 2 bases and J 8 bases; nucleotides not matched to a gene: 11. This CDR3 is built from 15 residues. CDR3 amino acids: CARSFSGGAKKGYTF. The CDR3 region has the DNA TGTGCCAGAAGCTTTTCAGGGGGCGCGAAGAAAGGCTACACCTTC.

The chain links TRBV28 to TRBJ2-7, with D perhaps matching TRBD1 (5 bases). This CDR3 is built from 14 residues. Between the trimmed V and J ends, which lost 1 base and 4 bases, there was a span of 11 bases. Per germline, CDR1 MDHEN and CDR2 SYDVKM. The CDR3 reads CASSLYQGGYEQYF. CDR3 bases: TGTGCCAGCAGTTTATATCAGGGTGGTTACGAGCAGTACTTC.

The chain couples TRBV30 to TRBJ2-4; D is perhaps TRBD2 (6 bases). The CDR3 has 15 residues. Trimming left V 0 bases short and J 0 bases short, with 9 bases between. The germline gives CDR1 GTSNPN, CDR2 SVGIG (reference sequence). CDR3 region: CAWSVGGSAKNIQYF. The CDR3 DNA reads TGTGCCTGGAGTGTGGGGGGATCAGCCAAAAACATTCAGTACTTC.

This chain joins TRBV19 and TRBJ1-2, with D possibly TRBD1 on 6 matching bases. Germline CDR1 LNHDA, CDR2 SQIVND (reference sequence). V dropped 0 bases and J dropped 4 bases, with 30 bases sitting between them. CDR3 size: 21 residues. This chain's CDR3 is CASSIDYAGMASGTRVYGYTF. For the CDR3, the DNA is TGTGCCAGTAGTATAGATTACGCAGGAATGGCCTCAGGGACACGAGTCTATGGCTACACCTTC.

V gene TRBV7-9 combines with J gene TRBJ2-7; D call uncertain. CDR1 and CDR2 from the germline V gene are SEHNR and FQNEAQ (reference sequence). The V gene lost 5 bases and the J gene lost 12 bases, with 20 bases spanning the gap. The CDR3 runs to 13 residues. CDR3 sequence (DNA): TGTGCCAGCAGCCTTTCGAACCCCTTCAGTGGGTACTTC. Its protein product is CASSLSNPFSGYF. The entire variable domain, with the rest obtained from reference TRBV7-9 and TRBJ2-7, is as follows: DTGVSQNPRHKITKRGQNVTFRCDPISEHNRLYWYRQTLGQGPEFLTYFQNEAQLEKSRLLSDRFSAERPKGSFSTLEIQRTEQGDSAMYLCASSLSNPFSGYFGPGTRLTVT.

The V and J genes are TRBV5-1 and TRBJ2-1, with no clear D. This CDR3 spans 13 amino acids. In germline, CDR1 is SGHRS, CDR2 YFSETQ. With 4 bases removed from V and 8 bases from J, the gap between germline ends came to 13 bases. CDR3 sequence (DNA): TGCGCCAGCAGCCAACCGGTAGGTGATGAGCAGTTCTTC. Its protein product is CASSQPVGDEQFF.